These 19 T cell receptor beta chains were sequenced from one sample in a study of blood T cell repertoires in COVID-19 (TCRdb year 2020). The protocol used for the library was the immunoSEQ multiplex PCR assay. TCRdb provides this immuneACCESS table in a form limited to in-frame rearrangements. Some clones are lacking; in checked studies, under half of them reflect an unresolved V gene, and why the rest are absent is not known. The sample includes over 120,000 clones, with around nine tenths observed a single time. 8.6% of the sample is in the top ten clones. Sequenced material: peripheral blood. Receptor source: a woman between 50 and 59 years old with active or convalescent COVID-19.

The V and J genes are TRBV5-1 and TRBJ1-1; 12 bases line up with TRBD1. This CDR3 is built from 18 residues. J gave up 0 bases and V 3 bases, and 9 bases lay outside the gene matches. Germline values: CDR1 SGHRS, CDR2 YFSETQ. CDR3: CASSWGQGAITMNTEAFF. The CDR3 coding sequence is TGCGCCAGCAGCTGGGGACAGGGGGCGATTACTATGAACACTGAAGCTTTCTTT.

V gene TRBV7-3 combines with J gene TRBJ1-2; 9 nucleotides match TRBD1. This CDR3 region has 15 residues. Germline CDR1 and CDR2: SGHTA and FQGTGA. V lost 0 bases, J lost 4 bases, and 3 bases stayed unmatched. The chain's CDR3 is CASSLTGTGSYGYTF. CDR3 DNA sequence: TGTGCCAGCAGCTTAACCGGGACAGGGTCCTATGGCTACACCTTC.

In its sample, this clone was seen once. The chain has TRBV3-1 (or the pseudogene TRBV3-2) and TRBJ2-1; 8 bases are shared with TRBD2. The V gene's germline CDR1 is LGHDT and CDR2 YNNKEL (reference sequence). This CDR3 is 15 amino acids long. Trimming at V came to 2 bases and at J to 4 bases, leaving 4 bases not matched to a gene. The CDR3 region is CASSQTSGDYNEQFF. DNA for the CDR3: TGTGCCAGCAGCCAAACTAGCGGCGATTACAATGAGCAGTTCTTC.

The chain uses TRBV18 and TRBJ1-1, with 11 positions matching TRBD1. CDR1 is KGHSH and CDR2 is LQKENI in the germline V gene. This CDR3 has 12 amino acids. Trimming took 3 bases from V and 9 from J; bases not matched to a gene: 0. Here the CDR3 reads CASSPDRGQAFF. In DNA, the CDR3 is TGTGCCAGCTCACCGGACAGGGGGCAAGCTTTCTTT. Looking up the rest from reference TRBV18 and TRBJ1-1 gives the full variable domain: NAGVMQNPRHLVRRRGQEARLRCSPMKGHSHVYWYRQLPEEGLKFMVYLQKENIIDESGMPKERFSAEFPKEGPSILRIQQVVRGDSAAYFCASSPDRGQAFFGQGTRLTVV.

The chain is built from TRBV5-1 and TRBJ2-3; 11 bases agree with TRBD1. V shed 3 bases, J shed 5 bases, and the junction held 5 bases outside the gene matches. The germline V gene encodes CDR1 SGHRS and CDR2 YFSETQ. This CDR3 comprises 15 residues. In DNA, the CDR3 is TGCGCCAGCAGCTCGAGGACAGGGGGCGTAGATACGCAGTATTTT. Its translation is CASSSRTGGVDTQYF. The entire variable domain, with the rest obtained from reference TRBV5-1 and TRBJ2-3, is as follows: KAGVTQTPRYLIKTRGQQVTLSCSPISGHRSVSWYQQTPGQGLQFLFEYFSETQRNKGNFPGRFSGRQFSNSRSEMNVSTLELGDSALYLCASSSRTGGVDTQYFGPGTRLTVL.

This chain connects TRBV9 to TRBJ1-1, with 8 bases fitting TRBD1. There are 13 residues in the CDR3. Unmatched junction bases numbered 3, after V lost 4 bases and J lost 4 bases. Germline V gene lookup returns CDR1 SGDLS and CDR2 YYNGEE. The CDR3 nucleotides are TGTGCCAGCAGCCGACAGGGGAGCACTGAAGCTTTCTTT. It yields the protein CASSRQGSTEAFF.

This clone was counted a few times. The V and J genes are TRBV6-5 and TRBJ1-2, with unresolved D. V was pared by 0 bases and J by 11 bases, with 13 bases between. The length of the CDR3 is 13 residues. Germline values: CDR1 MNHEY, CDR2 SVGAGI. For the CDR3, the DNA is TGTGCCAGCAGTTACTCGACGGGAGGGCGGTACACCTTC. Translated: CASSYSTGGRYTF.

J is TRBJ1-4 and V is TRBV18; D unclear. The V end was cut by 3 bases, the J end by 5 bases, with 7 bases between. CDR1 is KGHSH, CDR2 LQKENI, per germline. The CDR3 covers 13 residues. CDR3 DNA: TGTGCCAGCTCACCGACTGGGAATGAAAAACTGTTTTTT. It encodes CASSPTGNEKLFF.

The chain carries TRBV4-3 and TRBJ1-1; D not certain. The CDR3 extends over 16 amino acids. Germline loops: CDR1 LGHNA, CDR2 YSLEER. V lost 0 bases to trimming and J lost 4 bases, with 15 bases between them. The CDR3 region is CASSQDPPGWSTEAFF. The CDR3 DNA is TGCGCCAGCAGCCAAGATCCACCCGGGTGGAGCACTGAAGCTTTCTTT.

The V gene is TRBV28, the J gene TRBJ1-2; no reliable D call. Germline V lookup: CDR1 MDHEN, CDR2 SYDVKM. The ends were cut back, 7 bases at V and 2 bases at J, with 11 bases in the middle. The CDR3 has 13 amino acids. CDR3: CASTPGGNYGYTF. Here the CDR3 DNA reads TGTGCCAGCACCCCCGGAGGAAACTATGGCTACACCTTC.

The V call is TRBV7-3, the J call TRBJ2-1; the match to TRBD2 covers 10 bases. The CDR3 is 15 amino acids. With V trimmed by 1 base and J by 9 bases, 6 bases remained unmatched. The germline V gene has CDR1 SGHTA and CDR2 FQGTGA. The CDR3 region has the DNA TGTGCCAGCAGCTTAAGTCTAGCGGGAGTTGGTGAGCAGTTCTTC. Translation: CASSLSLAGVGEQFF.

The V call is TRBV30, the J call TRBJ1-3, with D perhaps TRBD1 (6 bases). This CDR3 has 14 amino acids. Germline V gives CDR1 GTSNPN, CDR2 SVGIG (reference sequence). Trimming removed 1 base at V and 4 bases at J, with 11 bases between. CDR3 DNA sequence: TGTGCCTGGAGTGGGGCGGACAGAGGAAACACCATATATTTT. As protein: CAWSGADRGNTIYF.

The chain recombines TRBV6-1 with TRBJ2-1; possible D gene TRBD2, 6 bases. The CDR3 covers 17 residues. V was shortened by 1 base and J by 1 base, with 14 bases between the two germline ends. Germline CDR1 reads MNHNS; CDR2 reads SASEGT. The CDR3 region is CASSEVGLGGSYNEQFF. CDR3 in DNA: TGTGCCAGCAGTGAAGTGGGCCTGGGGGGTTCCTACAATGAGCAGTTCTTC.

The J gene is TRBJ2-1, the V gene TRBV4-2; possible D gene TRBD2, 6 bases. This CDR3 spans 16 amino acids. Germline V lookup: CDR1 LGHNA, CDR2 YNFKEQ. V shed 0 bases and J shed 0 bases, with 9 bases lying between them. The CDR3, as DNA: TGTGCCAGCAGCCAAGAGGAGGGCAGCTCCTACAATGAGCAGTTCTTC. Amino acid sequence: CASSQEEGSSYNEQFF.

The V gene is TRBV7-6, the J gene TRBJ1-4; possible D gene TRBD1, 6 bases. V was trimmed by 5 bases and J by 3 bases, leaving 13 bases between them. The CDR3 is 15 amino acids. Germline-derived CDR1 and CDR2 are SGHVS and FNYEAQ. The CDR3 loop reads CASSPQGPPNEKLFF. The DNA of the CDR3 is TGTGCCAGCAGCCCCCAGGGGCCCCCTAATGAAAAACTGTTTTTT.

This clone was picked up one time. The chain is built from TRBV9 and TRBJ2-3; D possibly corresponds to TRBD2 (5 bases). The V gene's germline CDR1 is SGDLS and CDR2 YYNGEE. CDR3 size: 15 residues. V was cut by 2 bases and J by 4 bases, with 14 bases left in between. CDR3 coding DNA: TGTGCCAGCAGCGTCGGGCTAGCTTTTTCAGATACGCAGTATTTT. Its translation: CASSVGLAFSDTQYF. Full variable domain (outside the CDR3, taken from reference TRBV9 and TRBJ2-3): DSGVTQTPKHLITATGQRVTLRCSPRSGDLSVYWYQQSLDQGLQFLIQYYNGEERAKGNILERFSAQQFPDLHSELNLSSLELGDSALYFCASSVGLAFSDTQYFGPGTRLTVL.

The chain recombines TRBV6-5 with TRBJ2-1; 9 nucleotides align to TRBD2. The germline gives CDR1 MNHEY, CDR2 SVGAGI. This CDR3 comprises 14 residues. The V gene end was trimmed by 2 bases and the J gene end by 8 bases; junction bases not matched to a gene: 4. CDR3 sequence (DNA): TGTGCCAGCAGTTACCTGCGGGAGGGTCATGAGCAGTTCTTC. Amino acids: CASSYLREGHEQFF.

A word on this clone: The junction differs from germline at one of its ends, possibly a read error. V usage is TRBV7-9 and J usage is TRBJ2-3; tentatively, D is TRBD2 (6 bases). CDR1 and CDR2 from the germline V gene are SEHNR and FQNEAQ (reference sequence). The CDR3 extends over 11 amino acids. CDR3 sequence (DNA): TGTGCCAGCAGCTTGGGCCGGGACTTCGCTTTT. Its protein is CASSLGRDFAF.

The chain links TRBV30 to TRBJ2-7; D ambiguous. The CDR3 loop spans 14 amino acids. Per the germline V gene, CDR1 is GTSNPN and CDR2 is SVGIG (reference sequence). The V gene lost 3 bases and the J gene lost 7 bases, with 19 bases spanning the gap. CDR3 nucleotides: TGTGCCTGGAGCCAAAGTTGGTTATCTCGGGAGCAGTACTTC. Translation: CAWSQSWLSREQYF.